This entry describes one TCR beta chain. Trimming removed 4 bases at V and 5 bases at J, with 17 bases between. CDR1 is SGHAT, CDR2 FQNNGV, per germline. The CDR3 sequence is 15 residues long. The sample originates from a study of control samples from healthy donors and cancer patients. Profiling relied on immunoSEQ multiplex PCR, and the TCRdb table lists in-frame clones only, not all of them. This table holds some 150,000 clones, under 95% found once. The chain carries TRBV11-2 and TRBJ1-1, with D possibly matching TRBD1 (6 bases). Sample: blood. This clonotype originated in a man younger than 35 in good health. CDR3 loop: CASSSSAGAETEAFF. In DNA form, the CDR3 reads TGTGCCAGCAGCTCCTCGGCGGGGGCGGAAACTGAAGCTTTCTTT.